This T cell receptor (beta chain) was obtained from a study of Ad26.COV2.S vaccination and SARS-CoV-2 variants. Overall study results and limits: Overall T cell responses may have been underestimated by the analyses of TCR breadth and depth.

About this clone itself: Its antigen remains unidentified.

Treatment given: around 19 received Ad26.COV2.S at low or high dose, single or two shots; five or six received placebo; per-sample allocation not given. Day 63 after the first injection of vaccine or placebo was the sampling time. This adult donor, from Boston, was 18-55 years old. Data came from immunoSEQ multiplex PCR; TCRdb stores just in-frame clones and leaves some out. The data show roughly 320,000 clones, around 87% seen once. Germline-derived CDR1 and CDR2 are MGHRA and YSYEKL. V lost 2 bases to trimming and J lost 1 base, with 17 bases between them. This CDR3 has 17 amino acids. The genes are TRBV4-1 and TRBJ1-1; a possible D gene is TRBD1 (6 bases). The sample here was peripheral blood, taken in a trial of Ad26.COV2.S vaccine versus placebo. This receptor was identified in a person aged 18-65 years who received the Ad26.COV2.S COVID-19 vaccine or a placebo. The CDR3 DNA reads TGCGCCAGCAGCCAATACCCTTGGGGGGCTTGGAACACTGAAGCTTTCTTT. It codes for CASSQYPWGAWNTEAFF.